A single sample gave rise to the 21 T cell receptor beta chains below, sequenced in a study of blood T cell repertoires in COVID-19. Clones were read by immunoSEQ multiplex PCR, and TCRdb kept only the in-frame ones, dropping some. The table shows about 26,000 clones, with more than 65% occurring only once. Sample: peripheral blood. These receptors were obtained from a human donor in a cohort sampled during active COVID-19.

The V call is TRBV3-1 (or the pseudogene TRBV3-2), the J call TRBJ2-7; possible D gene TRBD2, 6 bases. The germline V and J ends were trimmed by 1 base and 1 base, with 20 bases remaining between them. The germline V gene has CDR1 LGHDT and CDR2 YNNKEL (reference sequence). This CDR3 has 18 amino acids. The CDR3, as DNA: TGTGCCAGCAGCCAAGTCCCTTTGACTAGGCCCGCTTCCTACGAGCAGTACTTC. Translated: CASSQVPLTRPASYEQYF.

The chain joins TRBV11-2 to TRBJ2-3; 7 bases align to TRBD2. The CDR3 is 17 residues long. Trimming at V came to 1 base and at J to 4 bases, leaving 11 bases not matched to a gene. The germline CDR1 and CDR2 sequences are SGHAT and FQNNGV. DNA for the CDR3: TGTGCCAGCAGCTTAGTTCTCCGGGGGAGGGAAGCAGATACGCAGTATTTT. This sequence encodes CASSLVLRGREADTQYF.

The CDR3 coding sequence is TGTGCCATCACAGGGGGCGCGGGCAATCAGCCCCAGCATTTT. This translates into CAITGGAGNQPQHF. This chain links TRBV6-6 with TRBJ1-5; TRBD1 matches at 9 bases. Germline values: CDR1 MNHNY, CDR2 SVGAGI (reference sequence). The CDR3 loop spans 14 amino acids. Trimming cost V 10 bases and J 2 bases; bases outside gene matches: 6.

This chain's CDR3 is CATKRGQGFYEQYF. CDR3 nucleotides: TGCGCCACCAAGAGGGGACAGGGGTTTTACGAGCAGTACTTC. V gene TRBV5-1 combines with J gene TRBJ2-7, with 10 bases identical to TRBD1. Germline V gene lookup returns CDR1 SGHRS and CDR2 YFSETQ. Germline trimming cut 9 bases from V and 4 bases from J; bases unmatched to any gene: 10. The CDR3 sequence is 14 residues long. The full variable domain, with the rest looked up from reference TRBV5-1 and TRBJ2-7, is KAGVTQTPRYLIKTRGQQVTLSCSPISGHRSVSWYQQTPGQGLQFLFEYFSETQRNKGNFPGRFSGRQFSNSRSEMNVSTLELGDSALYLCATKRGQGFYEQYFGPGTRLTVT.

The chain has TRBV6-6 and TRBJ1-4; perhaps TRBD1 as D (5 bases). This CDR3 is built from 13 residues. Germline lookup yields CDR1 MNHNY and CDR2 SVGAGI (reference sequence). V lost 10 bases and J lost 4, with 13 bases in between. For the CDR3, the DNA is TGTGCCACCCAGGGTGCCCTTAATGAAAAACTGTTTTTT. Translated, it gives CATQGALNEKLFF.

The rearrangement joins TRBV6-6 to TRBJ2-5; 11 nucleotides align to TRBD1. This CDR3 spans 15 amino acids. V lost 2 bases to trimming and J lost 2 bases; unmatched junction nucleotides: 1. Germline values: CDR1 MNHNY, CDR2 SVGAGI (reference sequence). The CDR3 nucleotides read TGTGCCAGCAGTTACCGGGACAGGGGGCAAGAGACCCAGTACTTC. Translation: CASSYRDRGQETQYF.

V usage is TRBV28 and J usage is TRBJ1-3; TRBD1 matches 7 bases. This CDR3 is 15 amino acids long. From germline, CDR1 is MDHEN and CDR2 SYDVKM. V gave up 5 bases and J gave up 0 bases; unmatched junction bases: 4. The CDR3 region has the DNA TGTGCCAGCAGTCTCCCAGGGGGCTCTGGAAACACCATATATTTT. This translates into CASSLPGGSGNTIYF.

The V call is TRBV7-2, the J call TRBJ1-4, with a tentative D call TRBD1 (5 bases). The CDR3 covers 15 residues. The V gene's germline CDR1 is SGHTA and CDR2 FQGNSA. Trimming took off 3 bases at V and 5 bases at J, with 13 bases between the two ends. CDR3 amino acids: CASSLQGGSNEKLFF. The DNA of the CDR3 is TGTGCCAGCAGCTTGCAGGGTGGGTCGAATGAAAAACTGTTTTTT.

The genes are TRBV28 and TRBJ1-2; 8 positions agree with TRBD1. Trimming took 3 bases from V and 8 from J; bases not matched to a gene: 5. This CDR3 is 13 amino acids long. CDR1 is MDHEN and CDR2 is SYDVKM in the germline V gene. CDR3 residues: CASSLQGARGYTF. The DNA for the CDR3 is TGTGCCAGCAGTTTGCAGGGGGCGAGGGGCTACACCTTC.

This clone is a singleton in its sample. The rearrangement joins TRBV11-2 to TRBJ2-7, with D tentatively TRBD1 (7 bases). Germline CDR1 and CDR2: SGHAT and FQNNGV. Trimming removed 4 bases at V and 1 base at J, with 14 bases between. The CDR3 is made up of 15 amino acids. CDR3 residues: CASSSFAGQSYEQYF. In DNA form, the CDR3 reads TGTGCCAGCAGCTCCTTCGCGGGACAGTCCTACGAGCAGTACTTC.

This clone was seen just once. The V and J genes are TRBV5-1 and TRBJ2-6; D may be TRBD2 (5 bases). Looked up from germline, CDR1 is SGHRS and CDR2 is YFSETQ. V lost 0 bases and J lost 2, with 12 bases in between. The CDR3 sequence is 17 residues long. For the CDR3, the DNA is TGCGCCAGCAGCTTGGGCCCGGCGGGTACTGGGGCCAACGTCCTGACTTTC. Translating gives CASSLGPAGTGANVLTF.

J is TRBJ2-7 and V is TRBV2, with TRBD1 as a possible D gene (6 bases). Trimming took off 10 bases at V and 10 bases at J, with 26 bases between the two ends. From germline, CDR1 is SNHLY and CDR2 FYNNEI. CDR3 size: 14 residues. CDR3 loop: CATTTGQRPTGQYF. CDR3 sequence (DNA): TGTGCCACCACGACAGGCCAACGGCCTACGGGACAGTACTTC.

This chain connects TRBV7-2 to TRBJ2-1; maybe TRBD2 (8 bases). CDR1 and CDR2 from the germline V gene are SGHTA and FQGNSA. This CDR3 is built from 17 residues. V lost 5 bases and J 8 bases, leaving 25 bases between the germline ends. The CDR3, as DNA: TGTGCCAGCAGCCCCAGGGGGGGGAGCGGGAGTAAGGATGAGCAGTTCTTC. It codes for CASSPRGGSGSKDEQFF.

The rearrangement uses TRBV6-4 and TRBJ2-2; maybe TRBD2 (6 bases). V was trimmed by 6 bases and J by 1 base, leaving 15 bases between them. The V gene's germline CDR1 is MRHNA and CDR2 SNTAGT. The CDR3 extends over 16 amino acids. CDR3 nucleotides: TGTGCCAGCAGCGCTGGGGCAGCGGGGAACACCGGGGAGCTGTTTTTT. Its translation: CASSAGAAGNTGELFF.

The chain uses TRBV30 and TRBJ2-1; possibly TRBD2 for D (6 bases). Germline V CDR1 and CDR2: GTSNPN, SVGIG (reference sequence). The CDR3 covers 14 residues. V dropped 3 bases and J dropped 1 base, with 10 bases sitting between them. The CDR3 sequence: CAWSGSGSYNEQFF. In DNA, the CDR3 is TGTGCCTGGAGCGGGAGTGGGTCCTACAATGAGCAGTTCTTC.

The chain is built from TRBV11-2 and TRBJ1-2, with TRBD1 as a possible D gene (5 bases). The length of the CDR3 is 14 residues. The ends were cut back, 1 base at V and 3 bases at J, with 9 bases in the middle. Germline V CDR1 and CDR2: SGHAT, FQNNGV. This CDR3 is CASSLGRADYGYTF. CDR3 nucleotide sequence: TGTGCCAGCAGCTTAGGCAGGGCGGACTATGGCTACACCTTC.

The rearrangement uses TRBV4-3 and TRBJ2-7; the match to TRBD2 covers 8 bases. The CDR3 covers 15 residues. Germline lookup yields CDR1 LGHNA and CDR2 YSLEER. Unmatched junction bases numbered 11, after V lost 4 bases and J lost 6 bases. DNA for the CDR3: TGCGCCAGCAGCCTGACGGGACTAGTCGGTTCCGAGCAGTACTTC. This sequence encodes CASSLTGLVGSEQYF.

V usage is TRBV4-3 and J usage is TRBJ2-5, with TRBD1 matching 7 bases. In germline, CDR1 is LGHNA, CDR2 YSLEER. The CDR3 runs to 15 residues. The V gene end was trimmed by 0 bases and the J gene end by 5 bases; junction bases not matched to a gene: 6. CDR3 residues: CASSQDYRGGETQYF. CDR3 DNA sequence: TGCGCCAGCAGCCAAGATTACAGGGGTGGGGAGACCCAGTACTTC.

The rearrangement uses TRBV6-5 and TRBJ2-7; 8 bases are shared with TRBD2. The CDR3 consists of 16 residues. Germline CDR1 and CDR2: MNHEY and SVGAGI. The junction had 11 bases not matched to a gene; V was cut back by 1 base and J by 6 bases. CDR3 bases: TGTGCCAGCAGTTACTGGTTGGCGGGAGGTTTGGTCGAGCAGTACTTC. Residues: CASSYWLAGGLVEQYF.

This rearrangement joins TRBV3-1 (or the pseudogene TRBV3-2) to TRBJ2-7, with 8 bases lining up with TRBD1. The CDR3 spans 15 residues. Trimming took 4 bases from V and 6 from J; bases not matched to a gene: 11. CDR1 is LGHDT and CDR2 is YNNKEL in the germline V gene (reference sequence). The CDR3 DNA is TGTGCCAGCAGCCCGTACAGGGGGGCCTCGCCCGAGCAGTACTTC. The encoded protein is CASSPYRGASPEQYF.

V and J are TRBV4-1 and TRBJ2-2; tentative D call: TRBD1 (5 bases). V was clipped by 0 bases and J by 0 bases, with 11 bases between them. Per germline, CDR1 MGHRA and CDR2 YSYEKL. The CDR3 totals 17 residues. This chain's CDR3 is CASSQDPRVSNTGELFF. The CDR3 coding sequence is TGCGCCAGCAGCCAAGACCCCAGGGTCTCGAACACCGGGGAGCTGTTTTTT.